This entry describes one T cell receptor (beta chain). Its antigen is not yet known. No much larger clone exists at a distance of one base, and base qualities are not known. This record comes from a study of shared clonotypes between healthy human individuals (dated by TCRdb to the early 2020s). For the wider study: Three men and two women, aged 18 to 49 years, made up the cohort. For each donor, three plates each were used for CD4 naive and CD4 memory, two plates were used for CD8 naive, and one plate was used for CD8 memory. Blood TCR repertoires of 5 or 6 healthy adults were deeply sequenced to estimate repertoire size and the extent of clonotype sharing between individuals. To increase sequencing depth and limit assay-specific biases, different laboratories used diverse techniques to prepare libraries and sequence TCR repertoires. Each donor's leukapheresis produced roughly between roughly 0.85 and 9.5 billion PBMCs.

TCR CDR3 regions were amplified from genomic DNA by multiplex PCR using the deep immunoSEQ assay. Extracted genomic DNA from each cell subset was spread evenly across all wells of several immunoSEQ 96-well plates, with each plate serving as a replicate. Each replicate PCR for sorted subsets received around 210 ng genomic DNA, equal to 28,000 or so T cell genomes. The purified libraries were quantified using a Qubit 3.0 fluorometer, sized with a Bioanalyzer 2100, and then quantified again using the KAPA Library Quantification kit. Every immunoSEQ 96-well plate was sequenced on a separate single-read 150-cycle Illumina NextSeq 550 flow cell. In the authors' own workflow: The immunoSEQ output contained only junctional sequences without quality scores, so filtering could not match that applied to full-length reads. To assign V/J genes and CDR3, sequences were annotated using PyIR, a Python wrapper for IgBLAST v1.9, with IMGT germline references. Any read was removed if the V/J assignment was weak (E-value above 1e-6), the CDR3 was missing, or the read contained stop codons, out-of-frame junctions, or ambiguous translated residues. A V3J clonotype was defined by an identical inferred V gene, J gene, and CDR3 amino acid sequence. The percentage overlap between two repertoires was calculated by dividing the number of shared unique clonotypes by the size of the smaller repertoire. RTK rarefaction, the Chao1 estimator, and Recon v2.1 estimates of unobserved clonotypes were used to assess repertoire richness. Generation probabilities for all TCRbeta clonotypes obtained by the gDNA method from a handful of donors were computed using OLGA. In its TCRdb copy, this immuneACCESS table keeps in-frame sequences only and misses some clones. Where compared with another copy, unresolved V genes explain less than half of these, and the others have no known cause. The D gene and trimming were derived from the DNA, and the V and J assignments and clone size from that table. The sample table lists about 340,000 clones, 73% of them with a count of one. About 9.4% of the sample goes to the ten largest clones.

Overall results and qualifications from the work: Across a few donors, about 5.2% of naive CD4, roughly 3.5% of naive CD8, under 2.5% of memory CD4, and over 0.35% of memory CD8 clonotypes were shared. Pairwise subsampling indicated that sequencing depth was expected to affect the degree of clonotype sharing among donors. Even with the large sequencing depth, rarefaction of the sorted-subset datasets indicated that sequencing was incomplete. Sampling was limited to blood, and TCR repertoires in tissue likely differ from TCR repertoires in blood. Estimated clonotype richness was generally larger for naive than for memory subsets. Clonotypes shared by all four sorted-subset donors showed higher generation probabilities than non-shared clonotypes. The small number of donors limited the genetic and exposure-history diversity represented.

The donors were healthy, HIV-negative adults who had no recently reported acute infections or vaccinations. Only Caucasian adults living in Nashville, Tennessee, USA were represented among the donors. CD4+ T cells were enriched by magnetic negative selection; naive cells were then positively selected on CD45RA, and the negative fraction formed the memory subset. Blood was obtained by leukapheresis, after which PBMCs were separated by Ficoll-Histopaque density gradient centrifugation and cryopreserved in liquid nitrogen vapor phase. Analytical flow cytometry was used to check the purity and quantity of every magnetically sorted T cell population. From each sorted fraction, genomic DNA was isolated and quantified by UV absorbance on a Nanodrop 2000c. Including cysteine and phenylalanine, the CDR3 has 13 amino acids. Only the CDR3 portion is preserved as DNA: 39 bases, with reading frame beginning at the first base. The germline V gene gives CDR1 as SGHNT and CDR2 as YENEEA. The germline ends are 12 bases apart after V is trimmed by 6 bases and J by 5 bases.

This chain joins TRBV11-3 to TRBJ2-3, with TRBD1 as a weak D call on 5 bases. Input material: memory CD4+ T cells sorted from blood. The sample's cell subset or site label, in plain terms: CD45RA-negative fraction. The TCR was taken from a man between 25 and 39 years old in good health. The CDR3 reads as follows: CASSQGFVDTQYF. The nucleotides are TGTGCCAGCAGTCAGGGATTTGTAGATACGCAGTATTTT.